This TCR beta chain emerged from a study of metastatic and nonmetastatic thyroid tumors. Thyroid surgery took place with no prior treatment in any patient. Per germline, CDR1 KGHDR and CDR2 SFDVKD. This CDR3 region has 12 residues. V was cut by 7 bases and J by 1 base, with 6 bases left in between. This clone was observed at least ten times. TCRdb re-clonotyped the PCR reads via MiXCR. The sample consists of some 31,000 clones, approximately 19% of them appearing once. Sequenced: blood. The receptor's source is a female donor with papillary thyroid cancer or a benign thyroid nodule (not recorded which). Some clones in this sample may be carry-over from other donors' samples. V is TRBV24-1 and J is TRBJ1-1, with no clear D. The CDR3 nucleotides are TGTGCCACCAGAGCGGGGAACACTGAAGCTTTCTTT. This encodes CATRAGNTEAFF.